The 2 T cell receptor beta chains given below trace back to one sample, sequenced in a study of cytomegalovirus exposure and HLA in healthy donors. The study ran its PCR with 60 Vbeta and 13 Jbeta primers. Profiled with immunoSEQ multiplex PCR; TCRdb holds only in-frame clones, not every one. The sample yields roughly 130,000 clones, about 63% seen once. Sequencing was performed on PBMCs. The receptors shown here come from a man aged 25 to 40 in good health and CMV-seropositive.

The gene calls are TRBV28 and TRBJ1-1; D might be TRBD1 (5 bases). Trimming pared 4 bases from V and 0 bases from J, leaving 9 bases between. The CDR3 has 14 amino acids. Germline CDR1 and CDR2: MDHEN and SYDVKM. CDR3 sequence: CASSSWTMNTEAFF. CDR3 in DNA: TGTGCCAGCAGTTCTTGGACAATGAACACTGAAGCTTTCTTT. The full variable domain, with the rest looked up from reference TRBV28 and TRBJ1-1, is DVKVTQSSRYLVKRTGEKVFLECVQDMDHENMFWYRQDPGLGLRLIYFSYDVKMKEKGDIPEGYSVSREKKERFSLILESASTNQTSMYLCASSSWTMNTEAFFGQGTRLTVV.

This clone was seen only a few times. V and J are TRBV5-1 and TRBJ2-5; D not resolved. Trimming stripped 4 bases from V and 4 bases from J, with 11 bases between. This CDR3 has 13 residues. Germline CDR1 reads SGHRS; CDR2 reads YFSETQ. The CDR3 loop reads CASSPLRGETQYF. The CDR3 DNA sequence: TGCGCCAGCAGCCCCCTACGAGGAGAGACCCAGTACTTC.